These T cell receptor beta chains were read from a single sample in a study of vaccination and CD4 T cells after COVID-19. For these receptors, no antigen is known. A single record per CDR3 protein comes from TCRdb applying MiXCR to the PCR reads. Of about 14,000 distinct CDR3 sequences listed, 52% were seen once; the top ten hold 7.5% to 9%. Material: CD4+ T cells from blood, cultured in vitro. Receptor source: a human donor who had recovered from COVID-19. Each CDR3 is given with its conserved first and last residue. D genes are given only for firm matches. The size field is filled for only some rows; it gives once, few, many or a size class.

TRBV10-2	.	13	.	TRBJ1-1	TGCGCCAGCAGTGAGAATACGTACACTGAAGCTTTCTTT	CASSENTYTEAFF
TRBV7-3	.	15	TRBD2	TRBJ2-5	TGTGCCAGCAGCTTAACGTCGGGACTAGCTGAGACCCAGTACTTC	CASSLTSGLAETQYF
TRBV7-3	few	13	TRBD1	TRBJ1-1	TGTGCCAGCAGCTTAGGATTGGGACAGCAAGCTTTCTTT	CASSLGLGQQAFF
TRBV20-1	.	15	.	TRBJ1-6	TGCAGTGCCGCCCCTATCAGGGGTGGTCGATCACCCCTCCACTTT	CSAAPIRGGRSPLHF
TRBV19	.	14	TRBD2	TRBJ2-7	TGTGCCAGTAGTATTCGCGCGGGGGCCTACGAGCAGTACTTC	CASSIRAGAYEQYF
TRBV10-3	.	16	TRBD2	TRBJ2-3	TGTGCCATCAGTGAGTCTTTAGCGGGTTCCCCAGATACGCAGTATTTT	CAISESLAGSPDTQYF
TRBV19	.	15	.	TRBJ1-1	TGTGCCAGTAGTGTGACAGTGGCAGCCAAATCTGAAGCTTTCTTT	CASSVTVAAKSEAFF
TRBV2	.	15	.	TRBJ2-2	TGTGCCAGCGGACTCAGACAGGCGAACACCGGGGAGCTGTTTTTT	CASGLRQANTGELFF
TRBV19	.	14	.	TRBJ1-2	TGTGCCAGTAGTATAGAGGAGGGGACTCATGGCTACACCTTC	CASSIEEGTHGYTF
TRBV14	once	13	.	TRBJ1-1	TGTGCCAGCAGCCCCTCATATTACACTGAAGCTTTCTTT	CASSPSYYTEAFF
TRBV12-3/TRBV12-4	once	13	.	TRBJ1-5	TGTGCCAGCAGCAAAGGAGGCAATCAGCCCCAGCATTTT	CASSKGGNQPQHF
TRBV7-9	few	17	.	TRBJ2-3	TGTGCCAGCAGCCCGTTCGGGGTGAGGGGCGACACAGATACGCAGTATTTT	CASSPFGVRGDTDTQYF
TRBV28	.	15	TRBD1	TRBJ2-2	TGTGCCAGCAGATCGGGACAGGGCATCACCGGGGAGCTGTTTTTT	CASRSGQGITGELFF
TRBV28	.	15	TRBD1	TRBJ1-2	TGTGCCAGCAGCCCAGGACAGGGGGCGAACTATGGCTACACCTTC	CASSPGQGANYGYTF
TRBV7-2	.	14	.	TRBJ1-5	TGTGCCAGCAGCTTAGGGCTTAGCAATCAGCCCCAGCATTTT	CASSLGLSNQPQHF
TRBV4-1	few	15	TRBD2	TRBJ2-3	TGCGCCAGCCGCCTACTAGCGACCAGCACAGATACGCAGTATTTT	CASRLLATSTDTQYF
TRBV27	few	13	.	TRBJ1-5	TGTGCCAGCAGGAACAGGGCGGCTCAGCCCCAGCATTTT	CASRNRAAQPQHF
TRBV30	.	14	.	TRBJ2-5	TGTGCCTGGAGGGAGGGGGGTCCGCAAGAGACCCAGTACTTC	CAWREGGPQETQYF
TRBV5-1	.	14	TRBD1	TRBJ2-5	TGCGCCAGCAGAGAAAGGGGGCACGAAGAGACCCAGTACTTC	CASRERGHEETQYF
TRBV20-1	.	17	TRBD1	TRBJ1-5	TGCAGTGCTAGAGATCCAATTCAGGGGGATAGCAATCAGCCCCAGCATTTT	CSARDPIQGDSNQPQHF
TRBV20-1	.	12	TRBD1	TRBJ1-1	TGCAGTGCCGGGAAGGGGGCCGCTGAAGCTTTCTTT	CSAGKGAAEAFF
TRBV7-7	.	16	.	TRBJ1-1	TGTGCTAGCAGCTTAGGGGTACGAGGGGGGTTGGTTGAAGCTTTCTTT	CASSLGVRGGLVEAFF
TRBV7-9	once	15	TRBD1	TRBJ2-2	TGTGCCAGCAGCTTGGGACAGGGTGTTACCGGGGAGCTGTTTTTT	CASSLGQGVTGELFF
TRBV6-4	few	15	TRBD2	TRBJ2-3	TGTGCCAGCAGTCCCGAAGCGGGAATCGGCCAAACGCAGTATTTT	CASSPEAGIGQTQYF
TRBV19	.	14	.	TRBJ2-5	TGTGCCAGTAGAGTGAGGCATGCCCAAGAGACCCAGTACTTC	CASRVRHAQETQYF
TRBV3-1	.	14	.	TRBJ1-2	TGTGCCAGCAGCCGCGGGACGGATAACTATGGCTACACCTTC	CASSRGTDNYGYTF
TRBV7-9	.	14	.	TRBJ1-2	TGTGCCAGCAGCGGACGGGCGATGAACTATGGCTACACCTTC	CASSGRAMNYGYTF
TRBV5-1	.	15	.	TRBJ2-5	TGCGCCAGCAGCTTGGGAGGGACGTACCAAGAGACCCAGTACTTC	CASSLGGTYQETQYF
TRBV6-2/TRBV6-3	.	15	.	TRBJ1-5	TGTGCCAGCAAACCCGAAACACCGGGGAATCAGCCCCAGCATTTT	CASKPETPGNQPQHF
TRBV12-3/TRBV12-4	.	16	TRBD1	TRBJ1-1	TGTGCCAGCCGGACAGGGTTAGGGGACTTGAACACTGAAGCTTTCTTT	CASRTGLGDLNTEAFF
TRBV6-2/TRBV6-3	.	11	TRBD2	TRBJ2-3	TGTGCCAGCAGGGAGCGGGGGGCGCAGTATTTT	CASRERGAQYF
TRBV14	.	13	.	TRBJ2-5	TGTGCCAGCAGCCCCTCGTATGAAGAGACCCAGTACTTC	CASSPSYEETQYF
TRBV20-1	.	12	.	TRBJ2-1	TGCAGTGCTAGAGATTACCTGAATGAGCAGTTCTTC	CSARDYLNEQFF
TRBV28	.	15	.	TRBJ1-2	TGTGCCAGCAGTTTAAGGGGGACGGTACAAAATGGCTACACCTTC	CASSLRGTVQNGYTF
TRBV4-1	.	18	TRBD1	TRBJ2-1	TGCGCCAGCAGCCAACCCGGGACAGGGGGCGACGGGACTAGAAATCTTTTCTTC	CASSQPGTGGDGTRNLFF
TRBV6-1	.	12	.	TRBJ2-3	TGTGCCAGCAGAACGGGGACAGATACGCAGTATTTT	CASRTGTDTQYF
TRBV7-2	once	14	TRBD1	TRBJ2-1	TGTGCCAGCAACGGACAGGGGCTGAGCGATGAGCAGTTCTTC	CASNGQGLSDEQFF
TRBV20-1	.	12	.	TRBJ2-7	TGCAGTGCTCGGAGGGCGAACTACGAGCAGTACTTC	CSARRANYEQYF
TRBV10-3	.	15	TRBD1	TRBJ1-5	TGTGCCATCAGTGAGTTACAGGGGAGTAGTCAGCTCCAGCATTTT	CAISELQGSSQLQHF
TRBV12-3/TRBV12-4	.	15	TRBD1	TRBJ1-4	TGTGCCAGCAGTTCCTCCGGGACAGGGGGTCGAAAACTGTTTTTT	CASSSSGTGGRKLFF
TRBV19	.	14	.	TRBJ2-2	TGTGCCAGTAGTATTAGACAGGCGAGCGGGGAGCTGTTTTTT	CASSIRQASGELFF
TRBV10-2	once	15	.	TRBJ2-7	TGCGCCAGCAGTGAACCAGCGGCCTACTCCTACGAGCAGTACTTC	CASSEPAAYSYEQYF
TRBV20-1	.	14	.	TRBJ2-2	TGCAGTGCCTATGGACCGTTGGACACCGGGGAGCTGTTTTTT	CSAYGPLDTGELFF
TRBV12-3/TRBV12-4	.	14	.	TRBJ1-1	TGTGCCAGCAGCGAGGTAACAGGGAACACTGAAGCTTTCTTT	CASSEVTGNTEAFF
TRBV11-3	.	17	TRBD1	TRBJ1-5	TGTGCCAGCAGCTTAGAGGGGCAGGGGGCGAGCAATCAGCCCCAGCATTTT	CASSLEGQGASNQPQHF
TRBV2	few	13	.	TRBJ2-3	TGTGCCAGCAGTGTGATCAGCACAGATACGCAGTATTTT	CASSVISTDTQYF
TRBV5-1	.	16	TRBD1	TRBJ2-5	TGCGCCAGCAGCTTGGCACCGGGACAGGGCCAAGAGACCCAGTACTTC	CASSLAPGQGQETQYF
TRBV29-1	.	13	.	TRBJ1-2	TGCAGCGTTGATGTGTCTTCCGAAAATGGCTACACCTTC	CSVDVSSENGYTF
TRBV11-3	.	15	TRBD1	TRBJ1-4	TGTGCCAGCAGCTTGTCCGGGCCAGGGGGAGAAAAACTGTTTTTT	CASSLSGPGGEKLFF
TRBV20-1	.	14	TRBD2	TRBJ2-3	TGCAGTGCTTCCAAGCGGGAGGGCACAGATACGCAGTATTTT	CSASKREGTDTQYF
TRBV12-3/TRBV12-4	.	14	TRBD2	TRBJ2-7	TGTGCCAGCAGCCGGACTAGCGGGAGCTACGAGCAGTACTTC	CASSRTSGSYEQYF
TRBV29-1	.	13	.	TRBJ2-5	TGCAGCGGCGGGGCAGGGGTCCAAGAGACCCAGTACTTC	CSGGAGVQETQYF
TRBV5-4	once	13	TRBD1	TRBJ2-5	TGTGCCAGCAGCTACGGGACAGAAGAGACCCAGTACTTC	CASSYGTEETQYF
TRBV25-1	.	15	TRBD1	TRBJ1-1	TGTGCCAGCAGTGAGGGACAGGGTAAAGGCACTGAAGCTTTCTTT	CASSEGQGKGTEAFF